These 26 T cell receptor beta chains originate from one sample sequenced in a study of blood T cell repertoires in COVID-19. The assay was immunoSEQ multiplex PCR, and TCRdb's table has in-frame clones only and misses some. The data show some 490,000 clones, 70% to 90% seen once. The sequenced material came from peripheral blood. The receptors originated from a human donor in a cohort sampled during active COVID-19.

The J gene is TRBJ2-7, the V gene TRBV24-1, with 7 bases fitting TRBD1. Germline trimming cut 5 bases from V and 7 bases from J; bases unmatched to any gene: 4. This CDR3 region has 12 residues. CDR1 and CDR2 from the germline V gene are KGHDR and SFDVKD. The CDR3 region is CATSASTGEQYF. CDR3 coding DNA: TGTGCCACCAGTGCCTCGACAGGGGAGCAGTACTTC.

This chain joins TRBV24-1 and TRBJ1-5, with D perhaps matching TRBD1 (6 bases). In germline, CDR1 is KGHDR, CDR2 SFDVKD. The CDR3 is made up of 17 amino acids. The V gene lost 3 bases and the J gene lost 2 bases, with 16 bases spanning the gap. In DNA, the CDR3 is TGTGCCACCAGTGATACCACAGGGTCTCAGGGCAATCAGCCCCAGCATTTT. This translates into CATSDTTGSQGNQPQHF.

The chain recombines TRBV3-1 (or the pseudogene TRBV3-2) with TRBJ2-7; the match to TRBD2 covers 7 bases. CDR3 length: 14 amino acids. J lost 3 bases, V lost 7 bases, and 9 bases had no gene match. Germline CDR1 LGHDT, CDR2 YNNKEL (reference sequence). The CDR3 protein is CASTSTSRVYEQYF. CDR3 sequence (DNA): TGTGCCAGCACCTCGACTAGCAGGGTCTACGAGCAGTACTTC.

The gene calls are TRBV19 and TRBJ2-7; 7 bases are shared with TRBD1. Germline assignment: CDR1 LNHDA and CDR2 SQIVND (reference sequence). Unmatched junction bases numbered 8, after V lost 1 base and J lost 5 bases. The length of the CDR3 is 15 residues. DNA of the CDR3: TGTGCCAGTAGTATAGGCCCCCGAACAGGGGACGAGCAGTACTTC. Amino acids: CASSIGPRTGDEQYF.

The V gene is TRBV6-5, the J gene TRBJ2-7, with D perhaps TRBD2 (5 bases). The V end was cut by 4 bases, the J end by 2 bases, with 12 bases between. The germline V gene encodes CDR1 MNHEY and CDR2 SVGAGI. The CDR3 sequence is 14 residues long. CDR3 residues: CASSLRTGTYEQYF. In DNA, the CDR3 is TGTGCCAGCAGTTTAAGGACGGGGACCTACGAGCAGTACTTC.

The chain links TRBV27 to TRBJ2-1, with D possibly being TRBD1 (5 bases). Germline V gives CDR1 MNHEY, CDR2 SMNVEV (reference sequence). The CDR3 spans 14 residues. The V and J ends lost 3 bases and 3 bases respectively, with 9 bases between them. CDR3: CASSLSGNYNEQFF. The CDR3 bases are TGTGCCAGCAGTTTGTCAGGGAACTACAATGAGCAGTTCTTC.

The CDR3 bases are TGTGCCAGCAGCGTATCGACTAGCGGGAGTCACGGGGAGCTGTTTTTT. Translation: CASSVSTSGSHGELFF. The chain joins TRBV9 to TRBJ2-2; 12 bases map to TRBD2. The V gene's germline CDR1 is SGDLS and CDR2 YYNGEE. The CDR3 extends over 16 amino acids. V lost 1 base and J lost 7; bases outside the gene matches: 5.

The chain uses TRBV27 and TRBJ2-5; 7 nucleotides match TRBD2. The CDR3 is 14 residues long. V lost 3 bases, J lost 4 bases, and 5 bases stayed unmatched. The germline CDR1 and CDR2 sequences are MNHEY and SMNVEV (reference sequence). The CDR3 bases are TGTGCCAGCAGTTTCTCGAGCGGGACAGAGACCCAGTACTTC. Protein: CASSFSSGTETQYF.

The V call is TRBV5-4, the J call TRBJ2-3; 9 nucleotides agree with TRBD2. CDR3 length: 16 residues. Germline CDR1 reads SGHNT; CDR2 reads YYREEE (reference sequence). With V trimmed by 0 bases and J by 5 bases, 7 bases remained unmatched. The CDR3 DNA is TGTGCCAGCAGCTTGGAAGGGACTAGCTTTGGAGATACGCAGTATTTT. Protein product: CASSLEGTSFGDTQYF.

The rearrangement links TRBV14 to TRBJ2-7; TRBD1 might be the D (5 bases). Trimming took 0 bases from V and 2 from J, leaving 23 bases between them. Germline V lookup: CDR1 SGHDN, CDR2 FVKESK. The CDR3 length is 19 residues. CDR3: CASSQDVTKDIRRTYEQYF. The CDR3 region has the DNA TGTGCCAGCAGCCAAGATGTCACTAAGGACATAAGGAGAACCTACGAGCAGTACTTC.

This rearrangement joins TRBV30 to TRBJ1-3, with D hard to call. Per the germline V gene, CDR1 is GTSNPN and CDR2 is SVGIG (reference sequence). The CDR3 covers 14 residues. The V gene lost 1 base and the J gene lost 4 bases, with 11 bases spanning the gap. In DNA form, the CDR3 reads TGTGCCTGGAGTGGCCAGGTGGCAGGAAACACCATATATTTT. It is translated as CAWSGQVAGNTIYF.

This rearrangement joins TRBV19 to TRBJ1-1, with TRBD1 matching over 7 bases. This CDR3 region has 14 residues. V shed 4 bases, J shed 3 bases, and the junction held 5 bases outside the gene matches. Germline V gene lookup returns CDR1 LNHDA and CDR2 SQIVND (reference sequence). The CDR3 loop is CASSRGQIYTEAFF. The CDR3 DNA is TGTGCCAGTAGTAGGGGACAGATTTACACTGAAGCTTTCTTT.

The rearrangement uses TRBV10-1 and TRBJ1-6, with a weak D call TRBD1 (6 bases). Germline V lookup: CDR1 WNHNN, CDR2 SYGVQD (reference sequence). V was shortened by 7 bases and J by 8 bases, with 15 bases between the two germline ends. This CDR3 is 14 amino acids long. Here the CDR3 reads CASKLGAHHSPLHF. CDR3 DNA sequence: TGCGCCAGCAAGCTGGGGGCGCACCATTCACCCCTCCACTTT.

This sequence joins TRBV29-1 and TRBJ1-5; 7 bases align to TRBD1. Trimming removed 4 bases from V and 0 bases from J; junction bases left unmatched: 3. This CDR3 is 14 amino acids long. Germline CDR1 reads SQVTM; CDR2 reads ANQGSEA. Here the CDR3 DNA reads TGCAGCGTTGGCCAGGGGGATAGCAATCAGCCCCAGCATTTT. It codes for CSVGQGDSNQPQHF.

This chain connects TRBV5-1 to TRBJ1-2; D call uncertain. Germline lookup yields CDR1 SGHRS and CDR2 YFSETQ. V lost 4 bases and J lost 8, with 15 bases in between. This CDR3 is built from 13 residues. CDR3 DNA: TGCGCCAGCAGCGAAGTAGATGTCGGGGGCTACACCTTC. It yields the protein CASSEVDVGGYTF.

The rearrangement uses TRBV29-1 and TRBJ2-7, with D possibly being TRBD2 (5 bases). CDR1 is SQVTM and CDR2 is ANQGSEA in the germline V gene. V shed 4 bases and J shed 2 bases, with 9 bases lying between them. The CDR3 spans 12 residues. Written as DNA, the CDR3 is TGCAGCGTTGGAGCGGAGGCCTACGAGCAGTACTTC. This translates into CSVGAEAYEQYF.

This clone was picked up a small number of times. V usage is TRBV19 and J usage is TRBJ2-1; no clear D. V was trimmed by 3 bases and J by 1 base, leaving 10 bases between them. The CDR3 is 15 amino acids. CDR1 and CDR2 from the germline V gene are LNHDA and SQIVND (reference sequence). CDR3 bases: TGTGCCAGTAGTATCGAGGTACTATCCTACAATGAGCAGTTCTTC. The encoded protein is CASSIEVLSYNEQFF.

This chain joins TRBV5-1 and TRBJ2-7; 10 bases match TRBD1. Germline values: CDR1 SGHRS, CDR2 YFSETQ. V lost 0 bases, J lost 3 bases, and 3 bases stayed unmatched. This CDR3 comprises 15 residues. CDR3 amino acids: CASSLAGQGDYEQYF. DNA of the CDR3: TGCGCCAGCAGCTTGGCTGGACAGGGGGACTACGAGCAGTACTTC.

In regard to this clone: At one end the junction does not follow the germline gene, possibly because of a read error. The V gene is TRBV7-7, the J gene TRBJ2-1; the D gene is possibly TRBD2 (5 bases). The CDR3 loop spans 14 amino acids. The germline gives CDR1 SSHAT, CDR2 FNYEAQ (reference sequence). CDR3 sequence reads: CASSLVGHGDEQFF. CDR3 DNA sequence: TGTGCTAGCAGCTTAGTCGGCCACGGGGATGAGCAGTTCTTC.

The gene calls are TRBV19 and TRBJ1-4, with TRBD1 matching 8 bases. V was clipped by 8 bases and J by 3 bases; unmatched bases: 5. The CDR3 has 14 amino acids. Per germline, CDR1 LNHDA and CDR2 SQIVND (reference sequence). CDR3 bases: TGTGCCAGTCGGAAGGACAGGGCTAATGAAAAACTGTTTTTT. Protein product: CASRKDRANEKLFF.

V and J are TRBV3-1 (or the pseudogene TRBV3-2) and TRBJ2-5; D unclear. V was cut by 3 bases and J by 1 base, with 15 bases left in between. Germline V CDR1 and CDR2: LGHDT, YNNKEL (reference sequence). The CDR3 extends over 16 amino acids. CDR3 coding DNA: TGTGCCAGCAGCCAGGATAGCATACTACTCCAAGAGACCCAGTACTTC. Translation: CASSQDSILLQETQYF.

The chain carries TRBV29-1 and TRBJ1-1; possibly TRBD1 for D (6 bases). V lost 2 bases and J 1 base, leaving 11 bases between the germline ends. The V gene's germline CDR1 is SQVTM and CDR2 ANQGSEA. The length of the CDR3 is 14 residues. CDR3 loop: CSVEMDRTNTEAFF. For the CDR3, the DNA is TGCAGCGTTGAAATGGACAGAACGAACACTGAAGCTTTCTTT.

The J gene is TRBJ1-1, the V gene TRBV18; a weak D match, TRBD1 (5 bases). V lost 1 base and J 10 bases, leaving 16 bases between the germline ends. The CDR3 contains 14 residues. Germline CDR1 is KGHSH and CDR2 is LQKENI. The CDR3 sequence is CASSPRDEGAGAFF. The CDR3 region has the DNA TGTGCCAGCTCACCACGAGATGAAGGGGCCGGAGCTTTCTTT.

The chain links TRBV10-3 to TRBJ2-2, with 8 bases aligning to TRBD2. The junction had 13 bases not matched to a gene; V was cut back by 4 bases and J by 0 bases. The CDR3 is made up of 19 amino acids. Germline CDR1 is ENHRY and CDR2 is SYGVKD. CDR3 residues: CAISGIAGTRRSNTGELFF. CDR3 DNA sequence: TGTGCCATCAGTGGAATAGCGGGAACCAGAAGATCGAACACCGGGGAGCTGTTTTTT.

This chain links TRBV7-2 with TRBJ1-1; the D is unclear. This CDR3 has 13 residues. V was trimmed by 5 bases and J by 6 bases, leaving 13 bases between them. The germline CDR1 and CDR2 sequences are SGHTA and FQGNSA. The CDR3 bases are TGTGCCAGCAGCCCCAGAAGTTTCGCTGAAGCTTTCTTT. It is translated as CASSPRSFAEAFF. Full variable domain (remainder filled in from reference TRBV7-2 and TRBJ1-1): GAGVSQSPSNKVTEKGKDVELRCDPISGHTALYWYRQSLGQGLEFLIYFQGNSAPDKSGLPSDRFSAERTGGSVSTLTIQRTQQEDSAVYLCASSPRSFAEAFFGQGTRLTVV.

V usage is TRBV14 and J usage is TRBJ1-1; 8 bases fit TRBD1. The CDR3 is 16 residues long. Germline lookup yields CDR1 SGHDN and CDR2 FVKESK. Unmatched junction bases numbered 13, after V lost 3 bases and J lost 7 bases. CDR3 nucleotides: TGTGCCAGCAGCCAGGGAACGGGCAGGGGGCCAGGTGAAGCTTTCTTT. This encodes CASSQGTGRGPGEAFF.